The rows below give T cell receptor beta chains drawn from one sample of a study of CD8 T cells in ankylosing spondylitis. Using its own MiXCR run on the 5' RACE reads, TCRdb lists one record per CDR3 protein. The table has around 340,000 distinct CDR3 sequences, roughly 20% seen once. The sequenced sample consisted of blood, either unsorted or a sorted T cell fraction (not recorded which). All receptors come from a male donor with ankylosing spondylitis or in good health (not recorded which). Each CDR3 is given with its conserved first and last residue. Each record gives: J gene, clone size, D gene, V gene, CDR3 DNA, CDR3 protein. A D gene is named only where the DNA matches it firmly. A clone size is listed for some rows: how often the clone was seen (once, few, many), or a class if it is expanded.

TRBJ2-7,few,NA,TRBV28,TGTGCCAGCAGTTTAGGGGGGACGGACGAGCAGTACTTC,CASSLGGTDEQYF
TRBJ2-5,NA,NA,TRBV10-2,TGCGCCAGCAGTGATGGCTCCCTGGAGACCCAGTACTTC,CASSDGSLETQYF
TRBJ2-5,many,NA,TRBV12-3/TRBV12-4,TGTGCCAGCAGTTTAAGGCAGGGACAAGAGACCCAGTACTTC,CASSLRQGQETQYF
TRBJ2-7,many,TRBD1,TRBV29-1,TGCAGCGTTGGCGACCCGGACAGGGGAATCTACGAGCAGTACTTC,CSVGDPDRGIYEQYF
TRBJ2-7,NA,TRBD1,TRBV27,TGTGCCAGCAGTTTATCGACAGGGACCGAGCAGTACTTC,CASSLSTGTEQYF
TRBJ2-1,NA,NA,TRBV3-1,TGTGCCAGCAGAGAAACCGGGACACTCTACAATGAGCAGTTCTTC,CASRETGTLYNEQFF
TRBJ2-3,few,TRBD2,TRBV29-1,TGCAGCGTCCCGGGACTAGCGGGGGCAACGCAGTATTTT,CSVPGLAGATQYF
TRBJ2-7,NA,NA,TRBV28,TGTGCCAGCAGTTCAAGGTGGGATGGCGAGCAGTACTTC,CASSSRWDGEQYF
TRBJ2-1,few,NA,TRBV5-1,TGCGCCAGCAGCTTGGCCAGGGGATTCGGTGCGGTTGAGCAGTTCTTC,CASSLARGFGAVEQFF
TRBJ2-7,NA,NA,TRBV7-6,TGTGCCAGCCGACTGTGGGAGAGCTCCTACGAGCAGTACTTC,CASRLWESSYEQYF
TRBJ2-1,NA,NA,TRBV4-1,TGCGCCAGCAGCCACCTAGGACACCTTACCTACAATGAGCAGTTCTTC,CASSHLGHLTYNEQFF
TRBJ2-5,few,TRBD1,TRBV5-1,TGCGCCAGCAGCAAGGGGACAGGCCAAGAGACCCAGTACTTC,CASSKGTGQETQYF
TRBJ2-7,NA,TRBD2,TRBV12-3/TRBV12-4,TGTGCCAGCAGCTATAGCGGGGGGGCCTACGAGCAGTACTTC,CASSYSGGAYEQYF
TRBJ2-1,NA,TRBD1,TRBV6-1,TGTGCCAGCACCCTCTCCGCCCGACAGGGCAGAAAGCAGTTCTTC,CASTLSARQGRKQFF
TRBJ2-3,many,NA,TRBV12-3/TRBV12-4,TGTGCCAGCAGTTTTGGGGGGAACACAGATACGCAGTATTTT,CASSFGGNTDTQYF
TRBJ2-5,NA,TRBD2,TRBV12-3/TRBV12-4,TGTGCCAGCAGTTTAATTCTAGCGGGCCCAGAGACCCAGTACTTC,CASSLILAGPETQYF
TRBJ2-1,few,TRBD1,TRBV11-2,TGTGCCAGCAGCCGCGGGACAGGGATCTACAATGAGCAGTTCTTC,CASSRGTGIYNEQFF
TRBJ2-1,NA,TRBD2,TRBV6-5,TGTGCCAGCAGTTTCTTTAGCGGGGGAAGCTACAATGAGCAGTTCTTC,CASSFFSGGSYNEQFF
TRBJ1-1,NA,NA,TRBV12-3/TRBV12-4,TGTGCCAGCAGTTTCGGTGGTGACACTGAAGCTTTCTTT,CASSFGGDTEAFF
TRBJ2-7,few,TRBD2,TRBV27,TGTGCCAGCAGTTCCGCGGGGGTGTCTCACGAGCAGTACTTC,CASSSAGVSHEQYF
TRBJ2-3,few,NA,TRBV11-2,TGTGCCAGCCCGAGGGAAGGGCGAGATACGCAGTATTTT,CASPREGRDTQYF